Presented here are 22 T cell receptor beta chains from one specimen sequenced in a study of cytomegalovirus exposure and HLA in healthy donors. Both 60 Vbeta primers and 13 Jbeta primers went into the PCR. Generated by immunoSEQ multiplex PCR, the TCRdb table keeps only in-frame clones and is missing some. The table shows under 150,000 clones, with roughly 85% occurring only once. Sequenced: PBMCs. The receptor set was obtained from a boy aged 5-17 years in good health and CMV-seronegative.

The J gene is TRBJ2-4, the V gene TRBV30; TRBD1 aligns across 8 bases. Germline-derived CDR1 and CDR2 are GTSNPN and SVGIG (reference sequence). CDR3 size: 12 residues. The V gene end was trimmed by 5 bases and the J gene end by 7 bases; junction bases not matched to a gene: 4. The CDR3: CAWGQGSNIQYF. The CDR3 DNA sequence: TGTGCCTGGGGACAGGGTTCGAACATTCAGTACTTC.

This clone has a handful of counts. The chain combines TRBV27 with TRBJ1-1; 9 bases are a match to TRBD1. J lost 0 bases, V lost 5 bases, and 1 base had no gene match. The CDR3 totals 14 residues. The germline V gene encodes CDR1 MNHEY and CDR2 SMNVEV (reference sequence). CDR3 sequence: CASSDRGVNTEAFF. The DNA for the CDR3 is TGTGCCAGCAGTGACAGGGGGGTGAACACTGAAGCTTTCTTT.

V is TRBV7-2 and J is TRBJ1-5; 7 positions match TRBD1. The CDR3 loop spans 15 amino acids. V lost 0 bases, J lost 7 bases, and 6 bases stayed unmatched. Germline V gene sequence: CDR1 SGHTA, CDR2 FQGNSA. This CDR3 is CASSLALGGRQPQHF. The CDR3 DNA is TGTGCCAGCAGCTTAGCGCTAGGGGGCAGGCAGCCCCAGCATTTT.

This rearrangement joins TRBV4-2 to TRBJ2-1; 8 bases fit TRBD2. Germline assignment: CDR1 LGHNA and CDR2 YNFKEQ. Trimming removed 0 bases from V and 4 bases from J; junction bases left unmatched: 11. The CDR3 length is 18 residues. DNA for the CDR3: TGTGCCAGCAGCCAAGATTTGGCGGGAGGACCCAGATACAATGAGCAGTTCTTC. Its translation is CASSQDLAGGPRYNEQFF.

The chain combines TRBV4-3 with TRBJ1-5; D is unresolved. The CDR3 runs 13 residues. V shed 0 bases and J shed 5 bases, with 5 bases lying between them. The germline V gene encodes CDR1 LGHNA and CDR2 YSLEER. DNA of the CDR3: TGCGCCAGCAGCCAAGATGGAGATCAGCCCCAGCATTTT. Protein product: CASSQDGDQPQHF.

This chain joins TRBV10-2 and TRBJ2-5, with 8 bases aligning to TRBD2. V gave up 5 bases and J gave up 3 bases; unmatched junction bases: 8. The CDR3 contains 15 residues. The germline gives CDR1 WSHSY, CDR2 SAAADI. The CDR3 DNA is TGCGCCAGCAGTCCCACACTAGCGGCGGAAGAGACCCAGTACTTC. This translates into CASSPTLAAEETQYF.

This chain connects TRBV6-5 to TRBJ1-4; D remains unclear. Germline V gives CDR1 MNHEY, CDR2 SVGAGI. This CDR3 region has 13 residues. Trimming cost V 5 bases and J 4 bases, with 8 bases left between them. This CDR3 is CASSRDVNEKLFF. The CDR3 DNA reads TGTGCCAGCAGTCGGGATGTTAATGAAAAACTGTTTTTT.

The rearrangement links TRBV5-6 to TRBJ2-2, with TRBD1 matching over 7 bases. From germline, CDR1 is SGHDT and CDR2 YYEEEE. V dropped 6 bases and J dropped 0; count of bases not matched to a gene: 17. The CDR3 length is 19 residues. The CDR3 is CASTTAPRPDRSNTGELFF. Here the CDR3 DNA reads TGTGCCAGCACCACCGCCCCCCGCCCGGACAGGTCGAACACCGGGGAGCTGTTTTTT. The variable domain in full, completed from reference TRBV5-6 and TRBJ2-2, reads DAGVTQSPTHLIKTRGQQVTLRCSPKSGHDTVSWYQQALGQGPQFIFQYYEEEERQRGNFPDRFSGHQFPNYSSELNVNALLLGDSALYLCASTTAPRPDRSNTGELFFGEGSRLTVL.

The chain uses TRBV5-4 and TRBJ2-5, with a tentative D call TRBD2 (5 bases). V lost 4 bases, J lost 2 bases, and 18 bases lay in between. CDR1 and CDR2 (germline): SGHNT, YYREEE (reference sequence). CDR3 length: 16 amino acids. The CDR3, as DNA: TGTGCCAGCAGCCCCGAACGGAGCGGCGGGCAAGAGACCCAGTACTTC. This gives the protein CASSPERSGGQETQYF.

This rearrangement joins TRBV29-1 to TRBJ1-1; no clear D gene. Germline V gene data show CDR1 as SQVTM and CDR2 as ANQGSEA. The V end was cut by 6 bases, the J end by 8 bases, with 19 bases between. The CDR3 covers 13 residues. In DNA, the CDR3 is TGCAGCGTAGGCTCGGGGTCCACGAGGGAAGCTTTCTTT. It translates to CSVGSGSTREAFF. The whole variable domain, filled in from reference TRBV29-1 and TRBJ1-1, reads SAVISQKPSRDICQRGTSLTIQCQVDSQVTMMFWYRQQPGQSLTLIATANQGSEATYESGFVIDKFPISRPNLTFSTLTVSNMSPEDSSIYLCSVGSGSTREAFFGQGTRLTVV.

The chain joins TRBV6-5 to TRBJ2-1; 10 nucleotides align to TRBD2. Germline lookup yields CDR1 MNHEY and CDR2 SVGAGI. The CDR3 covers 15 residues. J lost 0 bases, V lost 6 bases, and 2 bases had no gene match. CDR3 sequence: CASRPSGSSYNEQFF. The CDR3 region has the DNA TGTGCCAGCAGACCTAGCGGGAGCTCCTACAATGAGCAGTTCTTC.

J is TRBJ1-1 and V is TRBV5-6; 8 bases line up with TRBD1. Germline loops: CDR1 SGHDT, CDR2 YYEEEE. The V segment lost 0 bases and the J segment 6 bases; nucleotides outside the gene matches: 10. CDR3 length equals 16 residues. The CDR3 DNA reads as TGTGCCAGCAGCTTGGGGGGGGACAGGAGGGGCTCTGAAGCTTTCTTT. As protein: CASSLGGDRRGSEAFF.

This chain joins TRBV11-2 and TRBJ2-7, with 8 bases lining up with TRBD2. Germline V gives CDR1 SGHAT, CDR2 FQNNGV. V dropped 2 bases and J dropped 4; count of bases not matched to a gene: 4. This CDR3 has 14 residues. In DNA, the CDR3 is TGTGCCAGCAGCTTACCGGGAGGGCCTTACGAGCAGTACTTC. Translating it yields CASSLPGGPYEQYF. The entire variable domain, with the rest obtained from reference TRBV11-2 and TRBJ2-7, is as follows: EAGVAQSPRYKIIEKRQSVAFWCNPISGHATLYWYQQILGQGPKLLIQFQNNGVVDDSQLPKDRFSAERLKGVDSTLKIQPAKLEDSAVYLCASSLPGGPYEQYFGPGTRLTVT.

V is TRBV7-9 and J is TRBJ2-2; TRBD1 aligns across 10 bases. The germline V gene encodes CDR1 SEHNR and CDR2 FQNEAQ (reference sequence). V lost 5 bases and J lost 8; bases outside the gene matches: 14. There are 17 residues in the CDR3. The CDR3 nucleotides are TGTGCCAGCAGCGGAGAACCGGGACAGGGGATTACAGGGGAGCTGTTTTTT. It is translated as CASSGEPGQGITGELFF.

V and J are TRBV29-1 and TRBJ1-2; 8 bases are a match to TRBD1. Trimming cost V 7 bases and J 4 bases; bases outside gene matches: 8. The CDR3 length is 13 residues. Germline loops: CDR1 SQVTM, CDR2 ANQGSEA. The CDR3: CSAQGAEIYGYTF. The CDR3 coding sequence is TGCAGCGCCCAGGGGGCGGAGATCTATGGCTACACCTTC.

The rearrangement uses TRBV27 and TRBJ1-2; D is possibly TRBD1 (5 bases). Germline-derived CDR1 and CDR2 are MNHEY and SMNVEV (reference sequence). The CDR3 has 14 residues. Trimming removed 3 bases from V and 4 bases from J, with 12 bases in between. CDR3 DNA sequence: TGTGCCAGCAGTTTCGGGGGAGGCGCCTATGGCTACACCTTC. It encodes CASSFGGGAYGYTF.

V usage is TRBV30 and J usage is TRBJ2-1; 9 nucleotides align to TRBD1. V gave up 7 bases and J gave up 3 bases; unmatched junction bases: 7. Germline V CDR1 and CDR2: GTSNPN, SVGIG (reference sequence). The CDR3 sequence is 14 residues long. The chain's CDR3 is CALNTGGSYNEQFF. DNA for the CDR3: TGTGCCTTGAACACAGGGGGCAGCTACAATGAGCAGTTCTTC.

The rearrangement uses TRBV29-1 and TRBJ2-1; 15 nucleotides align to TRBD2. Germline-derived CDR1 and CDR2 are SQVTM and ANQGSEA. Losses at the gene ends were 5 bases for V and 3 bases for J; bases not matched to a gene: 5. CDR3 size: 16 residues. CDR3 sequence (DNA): TGCAGCGTTTGCCCGGGACTAGCGGGAGGCTACAATGAGCAGTTCTTC. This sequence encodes CSVCPGLAGGYNEQFF.

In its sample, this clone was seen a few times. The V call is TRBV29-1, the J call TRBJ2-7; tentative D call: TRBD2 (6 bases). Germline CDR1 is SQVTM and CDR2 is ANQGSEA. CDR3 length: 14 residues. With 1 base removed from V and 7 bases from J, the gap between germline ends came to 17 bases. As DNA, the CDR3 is TGCAGCGTTGAAGTCGGGACTCACTTGGGAGAGCAGTACTTC. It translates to CSVEVGTHLGEQYF.

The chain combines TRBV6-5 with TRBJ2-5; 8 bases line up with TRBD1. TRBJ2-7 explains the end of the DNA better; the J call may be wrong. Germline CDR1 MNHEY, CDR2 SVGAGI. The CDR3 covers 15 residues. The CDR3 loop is CASSRETGAPYEQYF. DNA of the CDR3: TGTGCCAGCAGTCGCGAGACAGGGGCCCCCTACGAGCAGTACTTC.

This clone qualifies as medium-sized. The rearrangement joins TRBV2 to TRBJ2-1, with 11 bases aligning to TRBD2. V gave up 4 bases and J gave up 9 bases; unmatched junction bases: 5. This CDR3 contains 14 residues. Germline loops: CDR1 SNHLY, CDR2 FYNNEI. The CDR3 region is CASSVAGGPVEQFF. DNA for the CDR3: TGTGCCAGCAGTGTAGCGGGAGGGCCAGTTGAGCAGTTCTTC.

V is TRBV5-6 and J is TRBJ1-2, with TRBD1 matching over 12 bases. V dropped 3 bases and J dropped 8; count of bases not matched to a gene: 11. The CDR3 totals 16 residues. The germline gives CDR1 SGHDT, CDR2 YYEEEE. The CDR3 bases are TGTGCCAGCAGCTCGCTCCGGGACAGGGGGCCCGGCGGCTACACCTTC. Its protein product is CASSSLRDRGPGGYTF. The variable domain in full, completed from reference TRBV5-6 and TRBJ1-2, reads DAGVTQSPTHLIKTRGQQVTLRCSPKSGHDTVSWYQQALGQGPQFIFQYYEEEERQRGNFPDRFSGHQFPNYSSELNVNALLLGDSALYLCASSSLRDRGPGGYTFGSGTRLTVV.